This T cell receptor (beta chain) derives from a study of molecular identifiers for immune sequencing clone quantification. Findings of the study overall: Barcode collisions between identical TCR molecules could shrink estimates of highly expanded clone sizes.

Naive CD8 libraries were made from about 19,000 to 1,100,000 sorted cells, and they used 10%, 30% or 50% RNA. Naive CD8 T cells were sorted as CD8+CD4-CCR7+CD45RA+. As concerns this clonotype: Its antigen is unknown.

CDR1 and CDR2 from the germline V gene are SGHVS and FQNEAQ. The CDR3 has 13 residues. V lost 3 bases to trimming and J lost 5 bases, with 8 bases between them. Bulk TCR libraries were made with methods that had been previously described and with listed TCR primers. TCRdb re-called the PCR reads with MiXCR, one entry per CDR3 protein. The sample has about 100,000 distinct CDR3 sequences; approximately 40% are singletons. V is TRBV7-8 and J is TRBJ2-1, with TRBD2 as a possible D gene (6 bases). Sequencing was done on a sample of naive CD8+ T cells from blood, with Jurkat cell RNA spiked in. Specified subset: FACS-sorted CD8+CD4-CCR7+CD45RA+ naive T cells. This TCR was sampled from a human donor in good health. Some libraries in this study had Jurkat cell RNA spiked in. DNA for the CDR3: TGTGCCAGCAGCTTCGGGACTCACAATGAGCAGTTCTTC. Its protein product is CASSFGTHNEQFF.